This TCR beta chain stems from a study of T cells in Graves' hyperthyroidism and ophthalmopathy. At the level of the study: It was at initial diagnosis, before any treatment, that peripheral blood was collected.

Trimming stripped 2 bases from V and 6 bases from J, with 14 bases between. Looked up from germline, CDR1 is MNHEY and CDR2 is SVGAGI. The CDR3 extends over 15 amino acids. This clonotype was seen repeatedly, ten times or more. The antigen is not known. PBMCs were collected from an approximately 10 ml volume of fresh peripheral blood. Amplified TCR beta CDR3 regions derived from RNA transcripts. In the first-round RT-PCR of the TCR CDR3, the HTBI primer set was used. MiXCR, applied by TCRdb to the multiplex PCR reads, yields one record per CDR3 protein. The repertoire holds almost 250,000 distinct CDR3 sequences, approximately 25% seen once, with approximately 32% in the top ten. Broader study findings: Stable hyperthyroidism and ophthalmopathy were separated using 13 V-J signatures. Peripheral blood also featured most of the thyroid clonotypes expanded above 0.001.

Sequencing was carried out using blood. The chain has TRBV6-5 and TRBJ1-5, with D perhaps TRBD1 (5 bases). The receptor comes from a woman between 35 and 50 years old with Graves' ophthalmopathy. CDR3 in amino acids: CASSYPPGMVQPQHF. The CDR3 nucleotides are TGTGCCAGCAGTTACCCCCCAGGGATGGTTCAGCCCCAGCATTTT.